The 16 T cell receptor beta chains reported below all come from one sample, sequenced in a study of OX40 agonist ivuxolimab in advanced cancers. Clones were read by immunoSEQ multiplex PCR, and TCRdb kept only the in-frame ones, dropping some. Of under 65,000 clones in the sample, roughly 90% were seen once. The sample consisted of CD4+ or CD8+ T cells sorted from blood, taken in a trial of the OX40 agonist ivuxolimab. These receptors were taken from an adult with an advanced solid tumor such as melanoma, head and neck, liver or kidney cancer.

V usage is TRBV5-1 and J usage is TRBJ2-3; 7 nucleotides line up with TRBD2. V shed 0 bases, J shed 2 bases, and the junction held 6 bases outside the gene matches. Germline V lookup: CDR1 SGHRS, CDR2 YFSETQ. The CDR3 covers 16 residues. CDR3 region: CASSLGWRGYTDTQYF. In DNA form, the CDR3 reads TGCGCCAGCAGCTTGGGATGGCGGGGGTACACAGATACGCAGTATTTT.

The chain has TRBV7-3 and TRBJ2-3; D remains unclear. Germline CDR1 and CDR2: SGHTA and FQGTGA. CDR3 size: 13 residues. The V and J ends lost 6 bases and 0 bases respectively, with 7 bases between them. CDR3 nucleotides: TGTGCCAGCAGGGCGATGAGCACAGATACGCAGTATTTT. Translation gives CASRAMSTDTQYF.

The chain carries TRBV27 and TRBJ1-5, with unresolved D. This CDR3 region has 14 residues. Germline V gives CDR1 MNHEY, CDR2 SMNVEV (reference sequence). Trimming took 7 bases from V and 5 from J, leaving 15 bases between them. The CDR3 here is CASKGPSGDQPQHF. As DNA, the CDR3 is TGTGCCAGCAAGGGTCCCTCAGGAGATCAGCCCCAGCATTTT.

Written as DNA, the CDR3 is TGTGCCACCGCGGGACGGACAGGGGGACAGAACACTGAAGCTTTCTTT. It codes for CATAGRTGGQNTEAFF. The chain recombines TRBV19 with TRBJ1-1; 10 bases map to TRBD1. J lost 1 base, V lost 10 bases, and 12 bases had no gene match. The CDR3 length is 16 residues. In germline, CDR1 is LNHDA, CDR2 SQIVND (reference sequence). Combining the CDR3 with reference TRBV19 and TRBJ1-1 gives the whole variable domain DGGITQSPKYLFRKEGQNVTLSCEQNLNHDAMYWYRQDPGQGLRLIYYSQIVNDFQKGDIAEGYSVSREKKESFPLTVTSAQKNPTAFYLCATAGRTGGQNTEAFFGQGTRLTVV.

The chain links TRBV29-1 to TRBJ2-1; the D gene is possibly TRBD1 (6 bases). The length of the CDR3 is 15 residues. The V end was cut by 5 bases, the J end by 7 bases, with 21 bases between. Germline CDR1 SQVTM, CDR2 ANQGSEA. The CDR3 protein is CSVPTRGSNWNEQFF. DNA for the CDR3: TGCAGCGTTCCAACTAGGGGGAGTAACTGGAATGAGCAGTTCTTC.

The rearrangement links TRBV5-4 to TRBJ1-1; D remains unclear. Germline CDR1 reads SGHNT; CDR2 reads YYREEE (reference sequence). The CDR3 extends over 13 amino acids. V was cut by 1 base and J by 2 bases, with 6 bases left in between. This CDR3 reads CASSLTGNTEAFF. The CDR3 nucleotides read TGTGCCAGCAGCTTGACGGGCAACACTGAAGCTTTCTTT.

This sequence joins TRBV7-9 and TRBJ2-1; tentative D call: TRBD1 (6 bases). The CDR3 has 13 amino acids. V lost 4 bases, J lost 12 bases, and 16 bases lay in between. The germline CDR1 and CDR2 sequences are SEHNR and FQNEAQ (reference sequence). In DNA, the CDR3 is TGTGCCAGCAGCTCCGAGTGGGGCAGGGGGCAGTTCTTC. Protein: CASSSEWGRGQFF.

This clone turned up a few times. V and J are TRBV7-2 and TRBJ2-4; D possibly corresponds to TRBD2 (6 bases). Per the germline V gene, CDR1 is SGHTA and CDR2 is FQGNSA. The ends were cut back, 1 base at V and 9 bases at J, with 13 bases in the middle. The CDR3 is 14 residues long. CDR3 protein: CASSLGALGGIQYF. The CDR3 DNA sequence: TGTGCCAGCAGCTTAGGGGCCTTGGGGGGCATTCAGTACTTC.

The V call is TRBV6-1, the J call TRBJ2-1; 11 bases fit TRBD2. Germline lookup yields CDR1 MNHNS and CDR2 SASEGT. The CDR3 contains 15 residues. V lost 5 bases and J lost 10; bases outside the gene matches: 10. The CDR3 DNA is TGTGCCAGCAGTAGTAGCGGGAGGGCCCTCTACGAGCAGTTCTTC. It encodes CASSSSGRALYEQFF.

J is TRBJ1-1 and V is TRBV23-1; 9 positions match TRBD1. TRBV23-1 is sorted into the ORF group, with uncertain function. V was clipped by 4 bases and J by 0 bases; unmatched bases: 3. This CDR3 has 15 residues. The CDR3 region is CASSRTGVMNTEAFF. The CDR3, as DNA: TGCGCCAGCAGTCGGACAGGGGTAATGAACACTGAAGCTTTCTTT.

The V and J genes are TRBV19 and TRBJ2-3; TRBD2 might be the D (6 bases). Trimming removed 5 bases at V and 2 bases at J, with 29 bases between. This CDR3 contains 20 residues. Per germline, CDR1 LNHDA and CDR2 SQIVND (reference sequence). In nucleotides, the CDR3 is TGTGCCAGTAGTCAAAGAAAAATGGCCTTCAAAGCGGGTACCACAGATACGCAGTATTTT. Its protein product is CASSQRKMAFKAGTTDTQYF.

This chain links TRBV5-1 with TRBJ1-4, with 11 bases lining up with TRBD1. The CDR3 totals 15 residues. CDR1 and CDR2 from the germline V gene are SGHRS and YFSETQ. V shed 1 base, J shed 7 bases, and the junction held 3 bases outside the gene matches. The CDR3 sequence is CASSLLGTGGEKLFF. The CDR3 DNA is TGCGCCAGCAGCTTGTTGGGGACAGGGGGTGAAAAACTGTTTTTT.

J is TRBJ2-7 and V is TRBV2, with D perhaps TRBD1 or TRBD2 (5 bases each). Germline lookup yields CDR1 SNHLY and CDR2 FYNNEI. V was cut by 4 bases and J by 2 bases, with 9 bases left in between. The length of the CDR3 is 13 residues. The CDR3 loop reads CASSAGQAYEQYF. The CDR3 DNA reads TGTGCCAGCAGTGCGGGGCAGGCCTACGAGCAGTACTTC. Full variable domain (missing parts from reference TRBV2 and TRBJ2-7): EPEVTQTPSHQVTQMGQEVILRCVPISNHLYFYWYRQILGQKVEFLVSFYNNEISEKSEIFDDQFSVERPDGSNFTLKIRSTKLEDSAMYFCASSAGQAYEQYFGPGTRLTVT.

The chain couples TRBV4-1 to TRBJ2-2; 9 nucleotides agree with TRBD2. The junction had 10 bases not matched to a gene; V was cut back by 0 bases and J by 5 bases. CDR1 and CDR2 from the germline V gene are MGHRA and YSYEKL. This CDR3 is built from 18 residues. CDR3 DNA sequence: TGCGCCAGCAGCCAAGAGGGCGGGAGGGCTTGGGGTACCGGGGAGCTGTTTTTT. This sequence encodes CASSQEGGRAWGTGELFF.

The chain employs TRBV5-8 and TRBJ1-1; TRBD1 is a possible D gene (5 bases). The length of the CDR3 is 13 residues. Trimming stripped 6 bases from V and 1 base from J, with 10 bases between. Germline CDR1 is SGHTS and CDR2 is YDEGEE. The CDR3 spells CASTFGANTEAFF. Here the CDR3 DNA reads TGTGCCAGCACCTTCGGGGCGAACACTGAAGCTTTCTTT.

The V call is TRBV18, the J call TRBJ2-5, with unresolved D. Germline V gives CDR1 KGHSH, CDR2 LQKENI. The CDR3 runs to 14 residues. Trimming cost V 6 bases and J 0 bases, with 11 bases left between them. CDR3 sequence (DNA): TGTGCCAGCTCGCTAATAGACTACCAAGAGACCCAGTACTTC. Translation gives CASSLIDYQETQYF. Full variable domain (outside the CDR3, taken from reference TRBV18 and TRBJ2-5): NAGVMQNPRHLVRRRGQEARLRCSPMKGHSHVYWYRQLPEEGLKFMVYLQKENIIDESGMPKERFSAEFPKEGPSILRIQQVVRGDSAAYFCASSLIDYQETQYFGPGTRLLVL.